This T cell receptor (beta chain) comes out of a study of blood T cell repertoires in COVID-19. The CDR3 is 14 amino acids. V was shortened by 5 bases and J by 1 base, with 11 bases between the two germline ends. Germline V gives CDR1 SEHNR, CDR2 FQNEAQ (reference sequence). The repertoire was sequenced with immunoSEQ multiplex PCR; TCRdb's copy has only in-frame clones and lacks some. The repertoire holds roughly 240,000 clones, roughly nine tenths seen once, with approximately 4% in the top ten. The clonotype originates from a man younger than 30 with active or convalescent COVID-19. Sequencing input: peripheral blood. The genes are TRBV7-9 and TRBJ1-1; weak D call: TRBD1 (5 bases). The CDR3 DNA is TGTGCCAGCAGCGCTATGCAGGGGAACACTGAAGCTTTCTTT. The encoded protein is CASSAMQGNTEAFF.